These T cell receptor beta chains were read from a single sample in a study of T cells in Graves' hyperthyroidism and ophthalmopathy. TCRdb reanalysed the multiplex PCR reads using MiXCR and keeps one entry per CDR3 protein. Among about 500,000 distinct CDR3 sequences listed, approximately 16% were seen once. Sequencing was done on a sample of blood. Receptors were obtained from a woman in her thirties with Graves' ophthalmopathy. Both conserved end residues are part of each CDR3.

TRBJ1-4 TRBV6-2/TRBV6-3 CASSRLGQANEKLFF
TRBJ1-1 TRBV19 CASAGGGTTEAFF
TRBJ2-7 TRBV20-1 CIPGSPQGPAYEQYF
TRBJ2-2 TRBV9 CASSVTGLGTGELFF
TRBJ2-5 TRBV29-1 CSVEIFGETQYF
TRBJ2-3 TRBV7-9 CASSSRADPTDTQYF
TRBJ2-7 TRBV13 CASSLAYSSYEQYF
TRBJ2-6 TRBV27 CASGGANVLTF
TRBJ2-4 TRBV5-5 CASSLSPTIAKNIQYF
TRBJ2-1 TRBV11-2 CASSFSTSGASEQFF
TRBJ1-4 TRBV4-2 CASSQGFGENEKLFF
TRBJ2-3 TRBV9 CASSARGETSTDTQYF
TRBJ2-1 TRBV20-1 CSATPPTSGFYNEQFF
TRBJ2-7 TRBV20-1 CSASYEQYF
TRBJ2-5 TRBV27 CASSATRVQETQYF
TRBJ2-7 TRBV13 CASSLARTNYEQYF
TRBJ2-4 TRBV30 CAWSVSRDIQYF
TRBJ2-3 TRBV6-1 CASTNLAGDLVGDTQYF
TRBJ1-6 TRBV18 CASSPGRPYNSPLHF
TRBJ2-5 TRBV20-1 CSARALWTGETQYF
TRBJ2-7 TRBV20-1 CSARGLAGMYEQYF
TRBJ2-2 TRBV5-1 CASSWDDWKRANTGELFF
TRBJ1-4 TRBV18 CASSPTGRNEKLFF
TRBJ2-1 TRBV7-2 CASSLYGGVHNEQFF
TRBJ2-7 TRBV6-1 CASSEPHEQYF
TRBJ2-7 TRBV12-3/TRBV12-4 CASSLVREGEQYF
TRBJ1-4 TRBV6-1 CASSPGGAEKLFF
TRBJ2-3 TRBV29-1 CSVEDPVLAELDTQYF
TRBJ2-5 TRBV6-1 CASGGAGAAEETQYF
TRBJ2-7 TRBV7-2 CASSLVPHSAYEQYF
TRBJ1-2 TRBV5-8 CASSFGQGDGYGYTF
TRBJ2-5 TRBV2 CASSGQQETQYF
TRBJ1-6 TRBV6-1 CASIPGGGKGLNSPLHF
TRBJ2-7 TRBV7-2 CASSLDSGLLNEQYF
TRBJ2-1 TRBV24-1 CATSELLEQFF
TRBJ1-5 TRBV20-1 CSAEKGGNQPQHF
TRBJ2-3 TRBV12-3/TRBV12-4 CASRLVQTQYF
TRBJ2-7 TRBV28 CASSPSRSLSSYEQYF
TRBJ2-3 TRBV20-1 CSARDFKGPSTDTQYF
TRBJ2-6 TRBV12-3/TRBV12-4 CASSITVLTGANVLTF
TRBJ2-3 TRBV11-2 CASSPPGGFTDTQYF
TRBJ2-4 TRBV7-2 CASSFRLVGPFMYF
TRBJ2-1 TRBV7-3 CASSLIPGSGNEQFF
TRBJ2-5 TRBV5-5 CASTVEHLQETQYF